This T cell receptor (beta chain) was found in a study of identical twins. CDR3 size: 11 residues. Looked up from germline, CDR1 is ENHRY and CDR2 is SYGVKD. The ends were cut back, 2 bases at V and 4 bases at J, with 3 bases in the middle. TCRdb called the 5' RACE reads again in MiXCR, with one record for every CDR3 protein. The repertoire consists of a few hundred thousand distinct CDR3 sequences, with approximately 8.8% occurring once and the leading ten covering around 8.6%. This clonotype came up many times. The source is a woman aged 45-60 years in good health. The sequencing sample was made of naive T cells sorted from blood. The gene calls are TRBV10-3 and TRBJ2-7; D is uncertain. The CDR3 here is CAISEIYEQYV. The CDR3 DNA reads as TGTGCCATCAGTGAGATTTACGAGCAGTACGTC.